Below are 24 T cell receptor beta chains sequenced from a single sample in a study of patients and donors after allogeneic stem cell transplantation. TCRdb reprocessed the RT-PCR reads via MiXCR and lists one record per CDR3 protein. The repertoire consists of about 96,000 distinct CDR3 sequences, with under 50% occurring once and the leading ten covering under 70%. Material for sequencing was blood, either unsorted or a sorted T cell fraction (not recorded which). The source is a human donor who was either an allogeneic HSCT recipient or a stem cell or donor lymphocyte infusion donor (not recorded which). It is not recorded whose cells these are; they may come from a transplant donor.

This chain connects TRBV7-9 to TRBJ1-1; TRBD1 is a possible D gene (5 bases). Germline CDR1 is SEHNR and CDR2 is FQNEAQ (reference sequence). The length of the CDR3 is 15 residues. V was clipped by 1 base and J by 5 bases, with 14 bases between them. This chain's CDR3 is CASSLEVSRGTEAFF. The CDR3 DNA reads TGTGCCAGCAGCTTAGAGGTATCGAGGGGAACTGAAGCTTTCTTT.

This clonotype showed up just once. This sequence joins TRBV29-1 and TRBJ1-2; TRBD1 might be the D (5 bases). V lost 6 bases and J 4 bases, leaving 12 bases between the germline ends. The CDR3 runs 12 residues. The germline V gene has CDR1 SQVTM and CDR2 ANQGSEA. This CDR3 reads CSVTRDSYGYTF. The CDR3 nucleotides are TGCAGCGTGACTAGGGACTCCTATGGCTACACCTTC.

CDR3 coding DNA: TGTGCCAGCAGTTCCTCAATCCGGCCCACTGAAGCTTTCTTT. This encodes CASSSSIRPTEAFF. The V call is TRBV27, the J call TRBJ1-1; D gene unclear. The V gene's germline CDR1 is MNHEY and CDR2 SMNVEV (reference sequence). V gave up 4 bases and J gave up 4 bases, with 13 bases separating them. The CDR3 is made up of 14 amino acids.

This clonotype was counted only a few times. V gene TRBV20-1 combines with J gene TRBJ1-5; no firm D call. Trimming shortened V by 4 bases and J by 2 bases, and 9 bases separated the two germline ends. Germline-derived CDR1 and CDR2 are DFQATT and SNEGSKA (reference sequence). The CDR3 length is 13 residues. The CDR3 reads CSAIIGGNQPQHF. DNA for the CDR3: TGCAGTGCTATAATTGGAGGCAATCAGCCCCAGCATTTT.

This rearrangement joins TRBV7-8 to TRBJ2-2; D is unresolved. V was shortened by 1 base and J by 0 bases, with 9 bases between the two germline ends. This CDR3 contains 16 residues. The germline CDR1 and CDR2 sequences are SGHVS and FQNEAQ. The DNA of the CDR3 is TGTGCCAGCAGCTTAGTTGGCAGCTCGAACACCGGGGAGCTGTTTTTT. Its translation: CASSLVGSSNTGELFF.

This clonotype has a handful of counts. The rearrangement links TRBV5-1 to TRBJ1-1, with a possible D match to TRBD1 (6 bases). This CDR3 has 15 amino acids. V was pared by 1 base and J by 2 bases, with 12 bases between. Germline V gives CDR1 SGHRS, CDR2 YFSETQ. The CDR3 is CASSLPGADNTEAFF. Here the CDR3 DNA reads TGCGCCAGCAGCTTGCCAGGGGCGGACAACACTGAAGCTTTCTTT.

A few counts support this clonotype. The genes are TRBV10-3 and TRBJ1-5; D unclear. The germline CDR1 and CDR2 sequences are ENHRY and SYGVKD. The CDR3 covers 15 residues. Trimming left V 6 bases short and J 3 bases short, with 15 bases between. CDR3: CAISPREVANQPQHF. The CDR3, as DNA: TGTGCCATCAGCCCAAGAGAGGTGGCCAATCAGCCCCAGCATTTT.

The V gene is TRBV29-1, the J gene TRBJ1-1; D may be TRBD1 (5 bases). This CDR3 is built from 14 residues. Germline CDR1 reads SQVTM; CDR2 reads ANQGSEA. V lost 0 bases and J lost 7, with 15 bases in between. CDR3 in DNA: TGCAGCGTTGAAGAGAAGCCATCTAGGGGTGAAGCTTTCTTT. This gives the protein CSVEEKPSRGEAFF.

The chain joins TRBV21-1 to TRBJ2-7; the table's D call TRBD2 went unverified against the DNA. TRBV21-1 is flagged as a pseudogene. The CDR3 consists of 16 residues. CDR3 protein: CASNPYSRRPEYEQYF. The CDR3 coding sequence is TGTGCCAGCAACCCCTATAGCAGGAGACCAGAATACGAGCAGTACTTC.

The rearrangement uses TRBV5-5 and TRBJ1-2; the D is unclear. CDR3 length equals 15 residues. V gave up 0 bases and J gave up 5 bases, with 14 bases separating them. Looked up from germline, CDR1 is SGHKS and CDR2 is YYEKEE (reference sequence). Here the CDR3 reads CASSLEAGSGYGYTF. The CDR3 coding sequence is TGTGCCAGCAGCTTGGAGGCGGGATCCGGGTATGGCTACACCTTC.

This clonotype was picked up one time. This chain uses TRBV6-5 with TRBJ2-5; maybe TRBD1 (5 bases). Trimming removed 6 bases from V and 4 bases from J, with 15 bases in between. The CDR3 extends over 14 amino acids. Germline values: CDR1 MNHEY, CDR2 SVGAGI. DNA of the CDR3: TGTGCCAGCAGCCCAGGGATCCTACGAGAGACCCAGTACTTC. It yields the protein CASSPGILRETQYF.

J is TRBJ1-1 and V is TRBV4-2; D might be TRBD1 (5 bases). V shed 4 bases and J shed 6 bases, with 18 bases lying between them. The germline V gene encodes CDR1 LGHNA and CDR2 YNFKEQ. This CDR3 comprises 15 residues. The DNA for the CDR3 is TGTGCCAGCAGCCTAGAGAGGGGATTGGGCGCTGAAGCTTTCTTT. Its protein product is CASSLERGLGAEAFF.

This clonotype has just a few counts. The V gene is TRBV15, the J gene TRBJ1-2; tentatively, D is TRBD1 (5 bases). The CDR3 runs 14 residues. Germline lookup yields CDR1 LNHNV and CDR2 YYDKDF (reference sequence). The V and J ends lost 0 bases and 5 bases respectively, with 10 bases between them. CDR3 DNA: TGTGCCACCAGCAGAGATGAAAGGGGATATGGCTACACCTTC. Translated, it gives CATSRDERGYGYTF. Full variable domain (remainder filled in from reference TRBV15 and TRBJ1-2): DAMVIQNPRYQVTQFGKPVTLSCSQTLNHNVMYWYQQKSSQAPKLLFHYYDKDFNNEADTPDNFQSRRPNTSFCFLDIRSPGLGDTAMYLCATSRDERGYGYTFGSGTRLTVV.

This clonotype appeared a few times. The CDR3 protein is CASSLAGDSNQPQHF. CDR3 nucleotides: TGCGCCAGCAGCTTGGCAGGGGATAGCAATCAGCCCCAGCATTTT. The chain recombines TRBV5-1 with TRBJ1-5; TRBD1 might be the D (6 bases). CDR1 and CDR2 (germline): SGHRS, YFSETQ. The CDR3 totals 15 residues. The germline V and J ends were trimmed by 0 bases and 0 bases, with 7 bases remaining between them. Drawing the rest from reference TRBV5-1 and TRBJ1-5, the complete variable domain is KAGVTQTPRYLIKTRGQQVTLSCSPISGHRSVSWYQQTPGQGLQFLFEYFSETQRNKGNFPGRFSGRQFSNSRSEMNVSTLELGDSALYLCASSLAGDSNQPQHFGDGTRLSIL.

This rearrangement joins TRBV2 to TRBJ2-1; D might be TRBD1 (6 bases). Germline CDR1 and CDR2: SNHLY and FYNNEI. Between the trimmed V and J ends, which lost 2 bases and 7 bases, there was a span of 9 bases. This CDR3 is built from 13 residues. The DNA of the CDR3 is TGTGCCAGCAGTGAAATTCAGGGGAATGAGCAGTTCTTC. Its protein product is CASSEIQGNEQFF.

The V and J genes are TRBV10-3 and TRBJ2-5; D ambiguous. V was shortened by 5 bases and J by 2 bases, with 12 bases between the two germline ends. The germline CDR1 and CDR2 sequences are ENHRY and SYGVKD. The CDR3 has 14 residues. CDR3 sequence reads: CAISPAESQETQYF. CDR3 bases: TGTGCCATCAGTCCGGCAGAATCACAAGAGACCCAGTACTTC.

The chain couples TRBV4-3 to TRBJ2-1; TRBD1 is a possible D gene (6 bases). This CDR3 region has 17 residues. Germline loops: CDR1 LGHNA, CDR2 YSLEER. V was cut by 0 bases and J by 5 bases, with 17 bases left in between. The CDR3 is CASSQDVWQGSDNEQFF. The CDR3 DNA follows: TGCGCCAGCAGCCAAGATGTCTGGCAGGGGAGCGACAATGAGCAGTTCTTC.

The genes are TRBV7-8 and TRBJ1-1; D ambiguous. V lost 2 bases and J lost 3, with 16 bases in between. The CDR3 spans 16 residues. Germline loops: CDR1 SGHVS, CDR2 FQNEAQ. The CDR3 sequence: CASSLNGAPRHTEAFF. The CDR3, as DNA: TGTGCCAGCAGCTTAAACGGTGCACCCCGGCACACTGAAGCTTTCTTT.

This chain uses TRBV6-5 with TRBJ1-2, with no clear D. This CDR3 is built from 15 residues. The germline V and J ends were trimmed by 0 bases and 4 bases, with 12 bases remaining between them. Germline V gene lookup returns CDR1 MNHEY and CDR2 SVGAGI. CDR3 DNA sequence: TGTGCCAGCAGTTACTCTCTCAGTTCCCCCTATGGCTACACCTTC. It yields the protein CASSYSLSSPYGYTF.

This clonotype has more than one count but fewer than ten. The chain combines TRBV4-3 with TRBJ1-2; D gene ambiguous. V lost 2 bases to trimming and J lost 2 bases, with 6 bases between them. This CDR3 contains 13 residues. CDR1 LGHNA and CDR2 YSLEER come from the germline V gene. The CDR3 DNA is TGCGCCAGCAGCCAATCAGGCAACTATGGCTACACCTTC. Residues: CASSQSGNYGYTF.

The gene calls are TRBV15 and TRBJ1-5; D gene ambiguous. Per germline, CDR1 LNHNV and CDR2 YYDKDF (reference sequence). The length of the CDR3 is 14 residues. V lost 0 bases to trimming and J lost 4 bases, with 7 bases between them. CDR3 sequence reads: CATSRDLENQPQHF. The CDR3 DNA sequence: TGTGCCACCAGCAGAGATCTGGAGAATCAGCCCCAGCATTTT.

CDR3 DNA sequence: TGTGCCAGCAAGGGCCGACCCGAGACCCAGTACTTC. This sequence encodes CASKGRPETQYF. V is TRBV7-2 and J is TRBJ2-5; D is undetermined. The germline V gene has CDR1 SGHTA and CDR2 FQGNSA. The CDR3 extends over 12 amino acids. The V end was cut by 7 bases, the J end by 5 bases, with 11 bases between.

A few counts support this clonotype. This rearrangement joins TRBV5-6 to TRBJ2-1; no clear D gene. Germline CDR1 and CDR2: SGHDT and YYEEEE. The CDR3 totals 14 residues. V dropped 2 bases and J dropped 7 bases, with 13 bases sitting between them. CDR3 loop: CASSFRIRQNEQFF. The CDR3 DNA sequence: TGTGCCAGCAGCTTTAGAATCAGGCAGAATGAGCAGTTCTTC. Full variable domain (rest looked up from reference TRBV5-6 and TRBJ2-1): DAGVTQSPTHLIKTRGQQVTLRCSPKSGHDTVSWYQQALGQGPQFIFQYYEEEERQRGNFPDRFSGHQFPNYSSELNVNALLLGDSALYLCASSFRIRQNEQFFGPGTRLTVL.

The rearrangement links TRBV7-8 to TRBJ1-2, with D hard to call. Trimming pared 5 bases from V and 5 bases from J, leaving 15 bases between. The V gene's germline CDR1 is SGHVS and CDR2 FQNEAQ. This CDR3 is built from 14 residues. CDR3 residues: CASSPLEAYYGYTF. In nucleotides, the CDR3 is TGTGCCAGCAGCCCCTTGGAGGCGTATTATGGCTACACCTTC.